This T cell receptor (beta chain) was sequenced in a study of cytomegalovirus exposure and HLA in healthy donors. A multiplex PCR was run with 60 Vbeta primers and 13 Jbeta primers. Data came from immunoSEQ multiplex PCR; TCRdb stores just in-frame clones and leaves some out. The sample lists under 130,000 clones; about 81% were seen once. Germline V CDR1 and CDR2: MNHEY, SVGAGI. The CDR3 is made up of 13 amino acids. V shed 0 bases and J shed 7 bases, with 9 bases lying between them. Whole-study findings and limits: Roughly uniform sequencing depth across donors was assumed, possibly incorrectly. Analysis performed later showed TCR beta chains linked to HLA being more clonally expanded than equally common others.

This clone is classed as medium-sized. Its antigen remains unknown. Sequencing input: PBMCs. The receptor comes from a man younger than 45 in good health and CMV-seronegative. The chain has TRBV6-5 and TRBJ1-1; tentatively, D is TRBD1 (6 bases). The CDR3, as DNA: TGTGCCAGCAGTTACTCCGGACAGAATGAAGCTTTCTTT. It specifies CASSYSGQNEAFF.